The entry that follows covers one TCR beta chain sequence. This record belongs to a study of blood T cell repertoires in COVID-19. This CDR3 region has 17 residues. V was clipped by 4 bases and J by 2 bases; unmatched bases: 13. Germline values: CDR1 SGHVS, CDR2 FQNEAQ. The protocol was immunoSEQ multiplex PCR, while the TCRdb copy is restricted to in-frame clones and leaves out a portion. The data contain just over 150,000 clones, 75% to 90% of them seen just once; the ten biggest clones take up roughly 15%. The chain carries TRBV7-8 and TRBJ2-7, with TRBD2 matching 8 bases. Sequencing used peripheral blood. The TCR was taken from a middle-aged woman with acute or convalescent COVID-19. CDR3 DNA sequence: TGTGCCAGCAGCTCGCCGAATTCTAGCGGGCACCCCTACGAGCAGTACTTC. Its protein product is CASSSPNSSGHPYEQYF.